The entry that follows covers one T cell receptor beta chain sequence. As yet, its antigen is unknown. V was clipped by 0 bases and J by 6 bases, with 12 bases between them. The CDR3 spans 15 residues. The germline V gene encodes CDR1 LGHNA and CDR2 YSLEER. There was relapse after autologous stem cell transplantation in every patient, and there was variation in brentuximab vedotin exposure. These data come from a study of PD-1 blockade in classical Hodgkin lymphoma. Findings and limits, study-wide: Relapsed/refractory patients reportedly had the lowest baseline TCR diversity, below newly diagnosed patients, who were below healthy donors. Baseline diversity in complete responders resembled that of newly diagnosed patients. Undefined causes, possibly disease activity or prior therapy, underlie the repertoire differences. It was CD4+ TCR diversity, not CD8+, that rose significantly by C4D1.

Profiling relied on immunoSEQ multiplex PCR, and the TCRdb table lists in-frame clones only, not all of them. There are approximately 24,000 clones in the sample; approximately 90% occur only once, and 2% to 3% lies in the top ten. The V call is TRBV4-3, the J call TRBJ2-1; D may correspond to TRBD1 or TRBD2 (5 bases each). This clonotype originated in a human donor with classical Hodgkin lymphoma. The sample was peripheral blood mononuclear cells (PBMCs), taken at baseline. CDR3 loop: CASSQEEGIGNEQFF. Written as DNA, the CDR3 is TGCGCCAGCAGCCAAGAAGAGGGGATCGGCAATGAGCAGTTCTTC.